These 20 T cell receptor beta chains originate from one sample sequenced in a study of spatial heterogeneity in lung cancer. Noted time point: sample taken at primary tumor resection. Study outcomes and limitations: In tumors, expanded intratumoral alpha and beta TCR counts tracked mutation counts.

TCRdb recomputed calls from the 5' RACE reads with MiXCR, one row per CDR3 protein. In the table there are 7,000 to 9,500 distinct CDR3 sequences, roughly 6% of which are singletons. Antigens of these TCRs are unknown. Specimen: lung tumor tissue, collected at surgery. All receptors derive from a female donor with early-stage non-small cell lung cancer.

The chain joins TRBV7-3 to TRBJ1-1; unclear D gene. This CDR3 contains 13 residues. Trimming cost V 5 bases and J 2 bases, with 9 bases left between them. Germline values: CDR1 SGHTA, CDR2 FQGTGA. CDR3 loop: CASSPAPNTEAFF. CDR3 bases: TGTGCCAGCAGCCCTGCCCCCAACACTGAAGCTTTCTTT.

The sample holds many counts of this clonotype. The rearrangement uses TRBV4-1 and TRBJ2-7; tentatively, D is TRBD1 or TRBD2 (5 bases each). CDR3 length: 17 residues. With 1 base removed from V and 3 bases from J, the gap between germline ends came to 19 bases. Germline lookup yields CDR1 MGHRA and CDR2 YSYEKL. The CDR3 here is CASSQGWGSRGVYEQYF. In DNA form, the CDR3 reads TGCGCCAGCAGCCAAGGCTGGGGGAGCCGGGGAGTCTACGAGCAGTACTTC.

This sequence joins TRBV3-1 and TRBJ1-5; D is unclear. Trimming took 0 bases from V and 1 from J, leaving 4 bases between them. The CDR3 length is 14 residues. Germline V lookup: CDR1 LGHDT, CDR2 YNNKEL (reference sequence). As DNA, the CDR3 is TGTGCCAGCAGCCAAGACACCAGCAATCAGCCCCAGCATTTT. Translating gives CASSQDTSNQPQHF.

This clonotype was recorded many times. CDR3 protein: CASSVDRGHPQHF. The CDR3 bases are TGTGCCAGCAGTGTGGACAGGGGGCATCCCCAGCATTTT. The chain recombines TRBV6-5 with TRBJ1-5; TRBD1 matches at 11 bases. The CDR3 has 13 residues. Looked up from germline, CDR1 is MNHEY and CDR2 is SVGAGI. The V and J ends lost 5 bases and 10 bases, in that order; junction bases with no gene match: 4.

Ten or more counts support this clonotype. The CDR3: CASSLTGTGANTEAFF. Written as DNA, the CDR3 is TGCGCCAGCAGCCTCACCGGGACAGGGGCGAACACTGAAGCTTTCTTT. The rearrangement joins TRBV5-1 to TRBJ1-1, with 10 positions matching TRBD1. Germline CDR1 SGHRS, CDR2 YFSETQ. V trimming: 4 bases; J trimming: 1 base; junction bases outside the gene matches: 7. The CDR3 is 16 residues long.

In its sample, this clonotype was seen many times. The gene calls are TRBV6-2 or TRBV6-3 and TRBJ1-1, with D tentatively TRBD1 (5 bases). The CDR3 has 15 residues. Germline CDR1 is MNHEY and CDR2 is SVGEGT. V lost 11 bases, J lost 4 bases, and 23 bases lay in between. The DNA of the CDR3 is TGTGCCTGCAAGGAAGGCGGGGCCCGGAGCACTGAAGCTTTCTTT. This encodes CACKEGGARSTEAFF.

This clonotype has ten or more counts. The chain combines TRBV29-1 with TRBJ1-2; 9 bases align to TRBD1. The CDR3 spans 13 residues. CDR1 and CDR2 from the germline V gene are SQVTM and ANQGSEA. V shed 2 bases and J 7 bases; nucleotides not matched to a gene: 5. CDR3 amino acids: CSVELGDRAGYTF. In DNA, the CDR3 is TGCAGCGTTGAATTGGGGGACAGGGCTGGCTACACCTTC.

There are many counts of this clonotype. The gene calls are TRBV6-2 or TRBV6-3 and TRBJ1-2, with unresolved D. Deletions cut 4 bases from V and 9 bases from J, with 6 bases between. CDR3 size: 10 residues. Looked up from germline, CDR1 is MNHEY and CDR2 is SVGEGT. The CDR3 coding sequence is TGTGCCAGCAGTTTTGAAAGCTACACCTTC. It yields the protein CASSFESYTF.

This clonotype was detected ten times or more. The chain recombines TRBV3-1 with TRBJ1-2, with D unresolved. V shed 0 bases and J shed 4 bases, with 9 bases lying between them. The CDR3 loop spans 14 amino acids. Germline V gene lookup returns CDR1 LGHDT and CDR2 YNNKEL (reference sequence). Here the CDR3 DNA reads TGTGCCAGCAGCCAAGATGGAGGGAGCTATGGCTACACCTTC. It yields the protein CASSQDGGSYGYTF.

This clonotype has ten or more counts. The gene calls are TRBV4-1 and TRBJ1-6; the D gene is possibly TRBD1 (5 bases). The CDR3 runs to 14 residues. The germline V and J ends were trimmed by 6 bases and 5 bases, with 11 bases remaining between them. The V gene's germline CDR1 is MGHRA and CDR2 YSYEKL. The chain's CDR3 is CASSAGNHNSPLHF. CDR3 DNA sequence: TGCGCCAGCAGTGCAGGGAACCATAATTCACCCCTCCACTTT.

This clonotype was detected many times. V and J are TRBV27 and TRBJ2-7, with 7 bases lining up with TRBD1. J was trimmed by 4 bases and V by 9 bases; bases with no gene match: 6. This CDR3 spans 12 amino acids. The germline V gene has CDR1 MNHEY and CDR2 SMNVEV (reference sequence). DNA of the CDR3: TGTGCCAGTGCCGACAGGGAATACGAGCAGTACTTC. The encoded protein is CASADREYEQYF.

The V gene is TRBV7-2, the J gene TRBJ2-2; D ambiguous. Germline-derived CDR1 and CDR2 are SGHTA and FQGNSA. This CDR3 contains 13 residues. Deletions cut 2 bases from V and 5 bases from J, with 6 bases between. The CDR3 DNA is TGTGCCAGCAGCTTATTGGGTACCGGGGAGCTGTTTTTT. This codes for CASSLLGTGELFF.

This clonotype was picked up many times. This sequence joins TRBV3-1 and TRBJ2-3; D is undetermined. Looked up from germline, CDR1 is LGHDT and CDR2 is YNNKEL (reference sequence). This CDR3 comprises 11 residues. Deletions cut 1 base from V and 5 bases from J, with 1 base between. The CDR3 here is CASSQVDTQYF. The CDR3, as DNA: TGTGCCAGCAGCCAAGTAGATACGCAGTATTTT.

This clonotype was recorded many times. J is TRBJ2-4 and V is TRBV20-1; 8 bases line up with TRBD2. In germline, CDR1 is DFQATT, CDR2 SNEGSKA (reference sequence). Trimming at V came to 0 bases and at J to 0 bases, leaving 10 bases not matched to a gene. This CDR3 spans 18 amino acids. The chain's CDR3 is CSAREERTSGGAKNIQYF. The CDR3, as DNA: TGCAGTGCTAGAGAGGAACGTACTAGCGGAGGAGCCAAAAACATTCAGTACTTC.

At least ten counts were recorded for this clonotype. This chain links TRBV6-4 with TRBJ1-2; D uncertain. Between the trimmed V and J ends, which lost 6 bases and 2 bases, there was a span of 10 bases. CDR1 and CDR2 from the germline V gene are MRHNA and SNTAGT. The CDR3 is 13 amino acids. The CDR3 loop reads CASSPNGNYGYTF. CDR3 coding DNA: TGTGCCAGCAGCCCGAATGGGAACTATGGCTACACCTTC.

Ten or more counts support this clonotype. The chain employs TRBV10-3 and TRBJ2-3, with D possibly TRBD2 on 5 matching bases. The length of the CDR3 is 13 residues. CDR1 is ENHRY, CDR2 SYGVKD, per germline. The V gene lost 3 bases and the J gene lost 6 bases, with 10 bases spanning the gap. The CDR3 region has the DNA TGTGCCATCAGTGATATAGCGTCCGATACGCAGTATTTT. Amino acids: CAISDIASDTQYF.

This clonotype has ten or more counts. The chain carries TRBV7-7 and TRBJ2-5; no reliable D call. The germline V gene has CDR1 SSHAT and CDR2 FNYEAQ (reference sequence). The CDR3 contains 13 residues. Between the trimmed V and J ends, which lost 6 bases and 0 bases, there was a span of 8 bases. The CDR3 sequence: CASSPSYQETQYF. CDR3 bases: TGTGCCAGCAGTCCGTCCTACCAAGAGACCCAGTACTTC.

This clonotype occurred a few times. This chain uses TRBV7-9 with TRBJ2-5; D is possibly TRBD1 (5 bases). CDR1 and CDR2 (germline): SEHNR, FQNEAQ (reference sequence). The CDR3 is 14 residues long. Between the trimmed V and J ends, which lost 5 bases and 5 bases, there was a span of 15 bases. DNA for the CDR3: TGTGCCAGCAGCCTAGGGGCCCACCGGGAGACCCAGTACTTC. Protein sequence: CASSLGAHRETQYF. The variable domain in full, with the rest retrieved from reference TRBV7-9 and TRBJ2-5, is DTGVSQNPRHKITKRGQNVTFRCDPISEHNRLYWYRQTLGQGPEFLTYFQNEAQLEKSRLLSDRFSAERPKGSFSTLEIQRTEQGDSAMYLCASSLGAHRETQYFGPGTRLLVL.

At least ten counts were recorded for this clonotype. The chain combines TRBV21-1 with TRBJ1-6; the table's D gene call, TRBD1, was not cross checked with the DNA. TRBV21-1 is an annotated pseudogene. The CDR3 sequence is 17 residues long. The CDR3 protein is CASSKVFADRVFSPLHF. CDR3 nucleotides: TGTGCCAGCAGCAAAGTTTTTGCGGACAGGGTGTTTTCACCCCTCCACTTT.

This clonotype was counted many times. The V call is TRBV6-5, the J call TRBJ2-1, with 10 bases identical to TRBD2. The CDR3 extends over 17 amino acids. V trimming: 2 bases; J trimming: 1 base; junction bases outside the gene matches: 5. Germline values: CDR1 MNHEY, CDR2 SVGAGI. The DNA for the CDR3 is TGTGCCAGCAGTTACACGCGGACTAGCGGTTCCTACAATGAGCAGTTCTTC. This translates into CASSYTRTSGSYNEQFF.